Given below is one T cell receptor beta chain in context. These data are taken from a study of blood T cell repertoires in COVID-19. Clones were read by immunoSEQ multiplex PCR, and TCRdb kept only the in-frame ones, dropping some. The repertoire has approximately 300,000 clones, around 86% of them found once; the top ten carry 1%. This TCR came from a man aged 50 to 59 with active or convalescent COVID-19. Sequenced sample: peripheral blood.

The DNA for the CDR3 is TGTGCCAGCTCACTACGGACAGGGGGAGAGACCCAGTACTTC. Its translation: CASSLRTGGETQYF. The chain has TRBV18 and TRBJ2-5; 10 bases agree with TRBD1. The germline gives CDR1 KGHSH, CDR2 LQKENI. J gave up 4 bases and V 4 bases, and 3 bases lay outside the gene matches. The CDR3 covers 14 residues.